A few counts support the clone carrying this T cell receptor (beta chain). Its antigen is not known. This sample is drawn from a study of T cells in Graves' hyperthyroidism and ophthalmopathy. The CDR3 length is 15 residues. Between the trimmed V and J ends, which lost 2 bases and 0 bases, there was a span of 8 bases. Germline lookup yields CDR1 SGHRS and CDR2 YFSETQ. Study results and caveats: Ophthalmopathy prediction by the model preceded onset by a median roughly 6 months.

Regions amplified from RNA transcripts were the TCR beta CDR3 regions. The HTBI primer set was used in a first-round RT-PCR of the TCR CDR3. Each CDR3 protein gets one entry after TCRdb re-called the multiplex PCR reads with MiXCR. There are about 480,000 distinct CDR3 sequences in the sample; 14% occur only once, and 15% to 20% lies in the top ten. This receptor was taken from a woman between 18 and 30 years old with Graves' hyperthyroidism. J is TRBJ2-2 and V is TRBV5-1; D is undetermined. The material sequenced was blood. CDR3 amino acids: CASSFGLANTGELFF. The CDR3 DNA reads as TGCGCCAGCAGCTTTGGTCTAGCGAACACCGGGGAGCTGTTTTTT.